The T cell receptor (beta chain) under discussion was sequenced for a study of blood T cell repertoires in COVID-19. CDR3 length equals 15 residues. Per the germline V gene, CDR1 is SGHTA and CDR2 is FQGNSA. Germline trimming cut 4 bases from V and 4 bases from J; bases unmatched to any gene: 6. Using immunoSEQ multiplex PCR, the repertoire was profiled, and TCRdb retains in-frame clones only, with some absent. Seen here are some 200,000 clones, 89% observed once, and the top ten hold around 0.77%. This clone was found a few times. The rearrangement uses TRBV7-2 and TRBJ2-1, with TRBD1 matching over 8 bases. This receptor was identified in a woman aged 18-35 years who had recovered from COVID-19. Sequenced sample: PBMCs or T cells enriched from blood (not recorded which). In DNA, the CDR3 is TGTGCCAGCAGCTGGACAGGGTCTCAGTACAATGAGCAGTTCTTC. This sequence encodes CASSWTGSQYNEQFF.